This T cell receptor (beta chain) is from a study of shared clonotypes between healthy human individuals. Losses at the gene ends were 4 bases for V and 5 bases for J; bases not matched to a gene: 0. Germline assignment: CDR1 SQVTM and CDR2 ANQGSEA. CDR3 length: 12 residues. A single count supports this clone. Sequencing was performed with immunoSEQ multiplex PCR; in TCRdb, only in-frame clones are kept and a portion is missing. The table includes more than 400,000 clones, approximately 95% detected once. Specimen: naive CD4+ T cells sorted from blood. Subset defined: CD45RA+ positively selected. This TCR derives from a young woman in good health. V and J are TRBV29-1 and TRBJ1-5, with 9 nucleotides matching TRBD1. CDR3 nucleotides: TGCAGCGTTGGGACAGGGGATCAGCCCCAGCATTTT. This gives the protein CSVGTGDQPQHF.